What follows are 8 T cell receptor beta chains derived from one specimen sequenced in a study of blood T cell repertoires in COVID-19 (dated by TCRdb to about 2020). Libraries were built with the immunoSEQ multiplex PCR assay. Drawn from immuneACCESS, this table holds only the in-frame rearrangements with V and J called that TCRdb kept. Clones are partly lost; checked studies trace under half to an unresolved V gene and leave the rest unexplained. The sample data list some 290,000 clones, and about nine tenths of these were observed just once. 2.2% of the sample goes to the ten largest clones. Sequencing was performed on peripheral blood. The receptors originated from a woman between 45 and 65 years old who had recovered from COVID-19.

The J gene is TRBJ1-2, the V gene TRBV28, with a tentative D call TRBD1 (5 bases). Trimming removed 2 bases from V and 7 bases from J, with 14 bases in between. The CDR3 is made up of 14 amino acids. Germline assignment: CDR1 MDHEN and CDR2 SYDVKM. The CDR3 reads CASSLIIGDGGYTF. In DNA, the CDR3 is TGTGCCAGCAGTTTAATTATAGGGGATGGTGGCTACACCTTC.

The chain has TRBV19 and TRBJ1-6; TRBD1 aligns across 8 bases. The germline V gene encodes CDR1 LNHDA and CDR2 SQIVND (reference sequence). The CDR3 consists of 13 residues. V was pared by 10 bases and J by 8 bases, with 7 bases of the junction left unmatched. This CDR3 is CATHDRGDSPLHF. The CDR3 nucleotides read TGTGCCACCCATGACAGGGGAGATTCACCCCTCCACTTT.

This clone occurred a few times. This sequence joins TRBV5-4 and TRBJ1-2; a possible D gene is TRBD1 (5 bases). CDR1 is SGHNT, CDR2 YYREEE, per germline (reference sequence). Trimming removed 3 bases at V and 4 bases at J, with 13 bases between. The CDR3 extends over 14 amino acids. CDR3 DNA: TGTGCCAGCAGCTCCACCCAGGGTTTCTATGGCTACACCTTC. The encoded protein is CASSSTQGFYGYTF.

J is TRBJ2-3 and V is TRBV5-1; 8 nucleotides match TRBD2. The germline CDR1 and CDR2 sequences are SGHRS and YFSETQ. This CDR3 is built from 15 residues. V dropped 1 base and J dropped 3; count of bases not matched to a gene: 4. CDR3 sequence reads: CASSLQRGTTDTQYF. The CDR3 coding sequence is TGCGCCAGCAGCTTGCAGCGGGGGACAACAGATACGCAGTATTTT.

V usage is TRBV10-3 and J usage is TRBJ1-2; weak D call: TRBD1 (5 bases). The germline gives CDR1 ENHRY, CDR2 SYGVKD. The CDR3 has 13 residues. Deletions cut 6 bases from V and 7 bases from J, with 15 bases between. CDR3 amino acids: CAISADSLLGYTF. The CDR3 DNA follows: TGTGCCATCAGCGCCGACAGCCTACTTGGCTACACCTTC.

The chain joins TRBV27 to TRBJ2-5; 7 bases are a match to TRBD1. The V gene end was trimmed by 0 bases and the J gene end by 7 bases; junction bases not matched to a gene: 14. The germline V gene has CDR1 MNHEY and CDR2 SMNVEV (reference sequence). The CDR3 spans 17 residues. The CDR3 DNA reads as TGTGCCAGCAGTTTATCGGGACAGAGGGGGACACGGCGGACCCAGTACTTC. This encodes CASSLSGQRGTRRTQYF.

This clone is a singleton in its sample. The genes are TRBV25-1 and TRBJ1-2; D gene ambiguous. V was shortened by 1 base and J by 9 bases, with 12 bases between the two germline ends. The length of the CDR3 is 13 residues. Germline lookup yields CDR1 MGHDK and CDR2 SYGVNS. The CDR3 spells CASSEFGEVSYTF. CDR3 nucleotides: TGTGCCAGCAGTGAATTTGGAGAAGTGAGCTACACCTTC.

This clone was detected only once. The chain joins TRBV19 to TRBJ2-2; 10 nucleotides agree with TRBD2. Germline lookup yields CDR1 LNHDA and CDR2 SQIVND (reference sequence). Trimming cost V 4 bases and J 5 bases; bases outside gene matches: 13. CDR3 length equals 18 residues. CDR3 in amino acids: CASSRQRGGLVSTGELFF. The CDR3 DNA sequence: TGTGCCAGTAGTAGGCAGCGGGGGGGCCTCGTGTCTACCGGGGAGCTGTTTTTT.